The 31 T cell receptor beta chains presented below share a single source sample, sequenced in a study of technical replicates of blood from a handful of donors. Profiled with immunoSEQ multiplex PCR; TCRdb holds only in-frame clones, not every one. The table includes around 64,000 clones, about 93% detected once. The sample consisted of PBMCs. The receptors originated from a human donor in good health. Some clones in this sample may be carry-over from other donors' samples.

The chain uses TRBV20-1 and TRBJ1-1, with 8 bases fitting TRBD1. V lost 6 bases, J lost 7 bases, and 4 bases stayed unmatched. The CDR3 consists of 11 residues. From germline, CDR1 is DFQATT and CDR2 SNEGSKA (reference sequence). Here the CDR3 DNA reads TGCAGTGCCGACAGGGGTGGTGAAGCTTTCTTT. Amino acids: CSADRGGEAFF.

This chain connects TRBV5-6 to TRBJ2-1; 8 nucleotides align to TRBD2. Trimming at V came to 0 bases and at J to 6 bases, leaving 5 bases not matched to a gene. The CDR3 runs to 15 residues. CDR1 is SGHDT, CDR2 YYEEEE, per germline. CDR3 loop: CASSLAGGPFNEQFF. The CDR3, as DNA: TGTGCCAGCAGCTTGGCGGGAGGGCCGTTCAATGAGCAGTTCTTC.

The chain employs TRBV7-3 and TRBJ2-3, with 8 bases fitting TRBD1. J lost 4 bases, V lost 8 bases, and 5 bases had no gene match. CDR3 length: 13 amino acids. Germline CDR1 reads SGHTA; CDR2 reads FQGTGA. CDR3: CASGQGASDTQYF. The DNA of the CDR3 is TGTGCCAGCGGTCAGGGGGCTTCAGATACGCAGTATTTT.

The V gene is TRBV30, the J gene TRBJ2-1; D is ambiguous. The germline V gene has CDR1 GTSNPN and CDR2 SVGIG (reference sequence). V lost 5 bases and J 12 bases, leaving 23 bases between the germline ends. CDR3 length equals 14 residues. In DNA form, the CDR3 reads TGTGCCTGGTCCTACGATGCGACTCCAGTGGGGCAGTTCTTC. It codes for CAWSYDATPVGQFF.

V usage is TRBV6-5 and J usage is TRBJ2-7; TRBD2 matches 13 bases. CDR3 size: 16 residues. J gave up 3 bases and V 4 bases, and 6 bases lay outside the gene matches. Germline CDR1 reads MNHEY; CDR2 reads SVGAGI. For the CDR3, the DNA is TGTGCCAGCAGTTTTGGGACTAGCGGGACTTTCTACGAGCAGTACTTC. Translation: CASSFGTSGTFYEQYF.

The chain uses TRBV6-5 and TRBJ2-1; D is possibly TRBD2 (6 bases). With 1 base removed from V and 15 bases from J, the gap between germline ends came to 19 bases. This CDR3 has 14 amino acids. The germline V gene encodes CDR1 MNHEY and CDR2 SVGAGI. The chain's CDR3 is CASSYFSQAGVWFF. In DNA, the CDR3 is TGTGCCAGCAGTTACTTTAGCCAAGCGGGTGTCTGGTTCTTC.

The CDR3, as DNA: TGTGCCAGCAGTTCTTGGGGACAGGGGCTCCGCGAGCAGTACTTC. Encoded protein: CASSSWGQGLREQYF. The chain employs TRBV27 and TRBJ2-7; 10 nucleotides line up with TRBD1. This CDR3 comprises 15 residues. Germline V gene sequence: CDR1 MNHEY, CDR2 SMNVEV (reference sequence). With V trimmed by 4 bases and J by 6 bases, 9 bases remained unmatched.

The CDR3 DNA sequence: TGTGCCAGCACCCCCCCAGGGACAGGGGGGGAGCAGTACTTC. This encodes CASTPPGTGGEQYF. The chain recombines TRBV6-5 with TRBJ2-7; 11 bases match TRBD1. The CDR3 is 14 residues long. Germline V gene data show CDR1 as MNHEY and CDR2 as SVGAGI. The V gene end was trimmed by 7 bases and the J gene end by 7 bases; junction bases not matched to a gene: 9.

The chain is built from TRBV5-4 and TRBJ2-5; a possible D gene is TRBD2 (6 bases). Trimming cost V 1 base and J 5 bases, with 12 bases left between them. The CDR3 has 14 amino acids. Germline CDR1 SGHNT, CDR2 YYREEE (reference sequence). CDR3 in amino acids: CASSLRRGGETQYF. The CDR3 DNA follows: TGTGCCAGCAGCTTGAGGCGGGGAGGCGAGACCCAGTACTTC.

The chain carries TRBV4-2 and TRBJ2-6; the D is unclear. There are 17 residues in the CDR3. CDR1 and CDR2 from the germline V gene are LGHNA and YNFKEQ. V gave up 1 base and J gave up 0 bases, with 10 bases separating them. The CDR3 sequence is CASSQANSPSGANVLTF. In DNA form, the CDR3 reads TGTGCCAGCAGCCAAGCAAACAGCCCCTCTGGGGCCAACGTCCTGACTTTC.

The CDR3 sequence is CASIPQGGNTEAFF. The CDR3 DNA follows: TGTGCCAGCATCCCGCAGGGGGGAAACACTGAAGCTTTCTTT. V usage is TRBV7-9 and J usage is TRBJ1-1; 7 nucleotides align to TRBD1. V gave up 7 bases and J gave up 2 bases; unmatched junction bases: 7. This CDR3 region has 14 residues. Germline V lookup: CDR1 SEHNR, CDR2 FQNEAQ (reference sequence).

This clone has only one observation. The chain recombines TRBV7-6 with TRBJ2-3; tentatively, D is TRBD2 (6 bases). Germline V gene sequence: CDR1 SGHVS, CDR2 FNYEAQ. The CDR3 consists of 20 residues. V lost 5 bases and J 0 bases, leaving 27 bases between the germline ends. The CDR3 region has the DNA TGTGCCAGCAGCCTCGTAGATAACCCCGGGGGTTTTCTCAGCACAGATACGCAGTATTTT. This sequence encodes CASSLVDNPGGFLSTDTQYF. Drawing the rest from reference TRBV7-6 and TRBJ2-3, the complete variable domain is GAGVSQSPRYKVTKRGQDVALRCDPISGHVSLYWYRQALGQGPEFLTYFNYEAQQDKSGLPNDRFSAERPEGSISTLTIQRTEQRDSAMYRCASSLVDNPGGFLSTDTQYFGPGTRLTVL.

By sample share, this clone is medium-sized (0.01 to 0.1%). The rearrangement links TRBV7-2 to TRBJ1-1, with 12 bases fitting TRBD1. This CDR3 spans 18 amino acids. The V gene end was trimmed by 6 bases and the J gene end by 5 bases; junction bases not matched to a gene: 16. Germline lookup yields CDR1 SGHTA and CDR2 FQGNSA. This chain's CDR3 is CASSPYSRDRGLYTEAFF. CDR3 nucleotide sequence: TGTGCCAGCAGTCCCTATTCACGGGACAGGGGGCTTTATACTGAAGCTTTCTTT.

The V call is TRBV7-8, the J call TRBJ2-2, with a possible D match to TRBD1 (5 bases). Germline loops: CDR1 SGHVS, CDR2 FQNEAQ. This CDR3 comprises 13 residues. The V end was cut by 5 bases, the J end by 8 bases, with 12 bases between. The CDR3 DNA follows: TGTGCCAGCAGCCAACAGGCTTTTGGGGAGCTGTTTTTT. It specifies CASSQQAFGELFF.

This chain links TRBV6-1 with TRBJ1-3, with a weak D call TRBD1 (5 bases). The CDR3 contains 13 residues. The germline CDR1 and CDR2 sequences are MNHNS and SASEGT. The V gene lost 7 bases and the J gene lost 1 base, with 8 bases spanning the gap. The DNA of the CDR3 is TGTGCCAGCATCAGGGATTCTGGAAACACCATATATTTT. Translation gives CASIRDSGNTIYF.

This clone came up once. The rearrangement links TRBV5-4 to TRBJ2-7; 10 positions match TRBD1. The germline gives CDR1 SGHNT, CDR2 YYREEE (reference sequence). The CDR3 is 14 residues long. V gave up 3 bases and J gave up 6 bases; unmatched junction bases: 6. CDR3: CASSWPGQGSEQYF. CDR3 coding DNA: TGTGCCAGCAGCTGGCCGGGACAGGGGTCCGAGCAGTACTTC.

CDR3 sequence reads: CASSRGNYGYTF. CDR3 coding DNA: TGTGCCAGCAGTCGCGGAAACTATGGCTACACCTTC. The V call is TRBV5-6, the J call TRBJ1-2; D call uncertain. The CDR3 contains 12 residues. V gave up 5 bases and J gave up 2 bases, with 7 bases separating them. From germline, CDR1 is SGHDT and CDR2 YYEEEE.

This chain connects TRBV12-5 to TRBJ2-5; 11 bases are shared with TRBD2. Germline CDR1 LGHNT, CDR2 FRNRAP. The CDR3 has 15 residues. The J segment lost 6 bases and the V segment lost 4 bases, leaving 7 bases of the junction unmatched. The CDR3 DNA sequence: TGTGCTAGTGGTTCCTTAGCGGGAGGGCCGAAGACCCAGTACTTC. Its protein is CASGSLAGGPKTQYF.

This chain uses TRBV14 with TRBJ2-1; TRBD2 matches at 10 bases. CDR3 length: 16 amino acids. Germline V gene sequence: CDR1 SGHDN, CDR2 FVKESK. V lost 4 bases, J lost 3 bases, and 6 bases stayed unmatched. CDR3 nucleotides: TGTGCCAGCAGCCTTTGGACTAGCGGAGGCTACAATGAGCAGTTCTTC. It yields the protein CASSLWTSGGYNEQFF.

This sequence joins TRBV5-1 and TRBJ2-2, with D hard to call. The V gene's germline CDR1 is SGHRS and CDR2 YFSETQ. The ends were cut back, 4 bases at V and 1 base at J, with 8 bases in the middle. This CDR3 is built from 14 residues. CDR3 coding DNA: TGCGCCAGCAGCGGTAGACAGAACACCGGGGAGCTGTTTTTT. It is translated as CASSGRQNTGELFF.

The CDR3 reads CAISGGTRADTQYF. The CDR3 DNA sequence: TGTGCCATCAGTGGGGGGACTAGGGCAGATACGCAGTATTTT. V gene TRBV10-3 combines with J gene TRBJ2-3; 8 bases fit TRBD2. CDR3 length: 14 amino acids. Germline lookup yields CDR1 ENHRY and CDR2 SYGVKD. V was pared by 4 bases and J by 4 bases, with 4 bases of the junction left unmatched.

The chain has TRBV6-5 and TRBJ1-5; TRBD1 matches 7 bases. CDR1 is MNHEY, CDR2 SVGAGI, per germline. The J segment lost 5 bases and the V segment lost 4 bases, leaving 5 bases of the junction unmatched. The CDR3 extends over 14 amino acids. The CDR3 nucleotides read TGTGCCAGCAGTTGGGACAGCGCACATCAGCCCCAGCATTTT. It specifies CASSWDSAHQPQHF.

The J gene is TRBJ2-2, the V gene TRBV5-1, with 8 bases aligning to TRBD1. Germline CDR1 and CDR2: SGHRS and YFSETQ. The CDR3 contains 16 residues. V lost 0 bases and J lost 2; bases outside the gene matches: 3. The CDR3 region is CASSLATGANTGELFF. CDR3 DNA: TGCGCCAGCAGCTTGGCGACAGGGGCTAACACCGGGGAGCTGTTTTTT.

CDR3 coding DNA: TGTGCCACCAGCAGAGATTATGAGGGCAGAGACACCATATATTTT. Its translation: CATSRDYEGRDTIYF. The chain has TRBV15 and TRBJ1-3; D not certain. The CDR3 length is 15 residues. The germline CDR1 and CDR2 sequences are LNHNV and YYDKDF (reference sequence). The V and J ends lost 0 bases and 8 bases respectively, with 14 bases between them.

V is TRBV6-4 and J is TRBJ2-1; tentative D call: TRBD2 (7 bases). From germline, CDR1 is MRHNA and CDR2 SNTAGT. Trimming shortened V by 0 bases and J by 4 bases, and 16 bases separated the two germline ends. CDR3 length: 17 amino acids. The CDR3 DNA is TGTGCCAGCAGTGACTCTGAGGGAGGGGGACCGTACAATGAGCAGTTCTTC. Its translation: CASSDSEGGGPYNEQFF.

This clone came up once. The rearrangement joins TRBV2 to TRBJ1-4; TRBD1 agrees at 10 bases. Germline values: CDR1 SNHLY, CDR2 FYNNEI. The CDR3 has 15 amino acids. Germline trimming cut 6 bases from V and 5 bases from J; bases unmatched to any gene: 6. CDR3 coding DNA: TGTGCCAGCAGGCCCGGGGACAGGGGAAATGAAAAACTGTTTTTT. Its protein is CASRPGDRGNEKLFF.

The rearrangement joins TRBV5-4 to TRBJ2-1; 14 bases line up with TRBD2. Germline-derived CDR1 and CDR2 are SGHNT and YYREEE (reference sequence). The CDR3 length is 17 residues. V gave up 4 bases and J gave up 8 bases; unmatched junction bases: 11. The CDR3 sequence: CASSLRLAGGPFDEQFF. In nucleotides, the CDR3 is TGTGCCAGCAGCCTAAGACTAGCGGGGGGGCCATTCGATGAGCAGTTCTTC.

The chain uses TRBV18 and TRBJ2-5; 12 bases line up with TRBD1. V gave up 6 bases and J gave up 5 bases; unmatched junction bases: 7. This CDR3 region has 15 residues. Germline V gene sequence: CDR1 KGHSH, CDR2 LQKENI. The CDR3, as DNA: TGTGCCAGCTCCTACGGGACAGGGGGCGAGGAGACCCAGTACTTC. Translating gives CASSYGTGGEETQYF.

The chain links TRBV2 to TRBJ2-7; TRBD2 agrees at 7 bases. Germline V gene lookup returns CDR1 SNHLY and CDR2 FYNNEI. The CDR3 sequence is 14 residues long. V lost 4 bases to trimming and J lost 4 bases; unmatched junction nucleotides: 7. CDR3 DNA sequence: TGTGCCAGCAGTGTGGGGAGGGGAGAGTACGAGCAGTACTTC. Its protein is CASSVGRGEYEQYF.

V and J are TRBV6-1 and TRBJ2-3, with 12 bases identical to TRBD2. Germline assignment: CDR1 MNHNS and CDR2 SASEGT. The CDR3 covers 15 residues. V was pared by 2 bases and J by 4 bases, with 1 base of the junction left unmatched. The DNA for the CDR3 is TGTGCCAGCAGTGAATCTAGCGGGGGGGCAGATACGCAGTATTTT. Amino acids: CASSESSGGADTQYF.

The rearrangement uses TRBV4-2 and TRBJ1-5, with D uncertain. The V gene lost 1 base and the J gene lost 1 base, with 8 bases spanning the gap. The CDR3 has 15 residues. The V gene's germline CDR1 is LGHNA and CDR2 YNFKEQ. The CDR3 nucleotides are TGTGCCAGCAGCCAAGGGTCACAGAGCAATCAGCCCCAGCATTTT. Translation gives CASSQGSQSNQPQHF.